This is a list of T cell receptor beta chains from one sample in a study of blood T cell repertoires in COVID-19. The protocol was immunoSEQ multiplex PCR, while the TCRdb copy is restricted to in-frame clones and leaves out a portion. The repertoire includes fewer than 500,000 clones, roughly 88% of them detected once, and about 1.5% sits in the top ten. The material sequenced was peripheral blood. These receptors were taken from a woman in her thirties with active or convalescent COVID-19. CDR3s include the opening cysteine and the closing phenylalanine or tryptophan. Fields, in order: clone size, J gene, V gene, D gene, CDR3 DNA, CDR3 protein. D genes are given only for firm matches. Expanded clones are given a class, and other clones once, few, many or no size at all.

clone_size: few
j_call: TRBJ1-2
v_call: TRBV10-2
d_call: NA
cdr3_nt: TGCGCCAGCAGTCCTCCACCCGCAGGCCCCTTCACAGTCCAAACGCATAACTATGGCTACACCTTC
cdr3_aa: CASSPPPAGPFTVQTHNYGYTF

clone_size: NA
j_call: TRBJ2-5
v_call: TRBV5-4
d_call: NA
cdr3_nt: TGTGCCAGCAGCCCAGGGGTTTTTCGGGGACCCTCGGGAGAGACCCAGTACTTC
cdr3_aa: CASSPGVFRGPSGETQYF

clone_size: NA
j_call: TRBJ2-5
v_call: TRBV18
d_call: TRBD2
cdr3_nt: TGTGCCAGCTCCCGGTCGGGAGGGCAAGAGACCCAGTACTTC
cdr3_aa: CASSRSGGQETQYF

clone_size: NA
j_call: TRBJ1-6
v_call: TRBV6-4
d_call: NA
cdr3_nt: TGTGCCAGCAGCCCAACGAAAGGACAGCCGAATTCACCCCTCCACTTT
cdr3_aa: CASSPTKGQPNSPLHF

clone_size: NA
j_call: TRBJ1-1
v_call: TRBV6-1
d_call: TRBD1
cdr3_nt: TGTGCCAGCAGTGAAGTCCAGGGGGTAGCTGAAGCTTTCTTT
cdr3_aa: CASSEVQGVAEAFF

clone_size: NA
j_call: TRBJ1-6
v_call: TRBV7-9
d_call: NA
cdr3_nt: TGTGCCAGCAGCTTAGTACAGGGAGCTTCACCCCTCCACTTT
cdr3_aa: CASSLVQGASPLHF

clone_size: NA
j_call: TRBJ2-1
v_call: TRBV18
d_call: TRBD2
cdr3_nt: TGTGCCAGCTCCCAAGCTAGCGGGAGAAACAATGAGCAGTTCTTC
cdr3_aa: CASSQASGRNNEQFF

clone_size: few
j_call: TRBJ2-2
v_call: TRBV6-4
d_call: NA
cdr3_nt: TGTGCCAGCAGTGATGATGGGGCTACCGGGGAGCTGTTTTTT
cdr3_aa: CASSDDGATGELFF

clone_size: NA
j_call: TRBJ1-2
v_call: TRBV29-1
d_call: TRBD1
cdr3_nt: TGCAGCGTTCTAGGGGGCCGTAGGGGCTACACCTTC
cdr3_aa: CSVLGGRRGYTF

clone_size: once
j_call: TRBJ2-5
v_call: TRBV2
d_call: TRBD2
cdr3_nt: TGTGCCAGCAGCGTAGGACTAGTCGGGGAGACCCAGTACTTC
cdr3_aa: CASSVGLVGETQYF

clone_size: NA
j_call: TRBJ1-4
v_call: TRBV18
d_call: NA
cdr3_nt: TGTGCCAGCTCAACACGCCCATTAGTGGGGGCTGGGGATGAAAAACTGTTTTTT
cdr3_aa: CASSTRPLVGAGDEKLFF

clone_size: NA
j_call: TRBJ2-2
v_call: TRBV4-1
d_call: NA
cdr3_nt: TGCGCCAGCAGCCAAGGGGACTGGACCACCGGGGAGCTGTTTTTT
cdr3_aa: CASSQGDWTTGELFF

clone_size: NA
j_call: TRBJ1-5
v_call: TRBV6-5
d_call: TRBD1
cdr3_nt: TGTGCCAGCAGTCGGGACAGGGGGGATCAGCCCCAGCATTTT
cdr3_aa: CASSRDRGDQPQHF

clone_size: NA
j_call: TRBJ2-7
v_call: TRBV7-9
d_call: NA
cdr3_nt: TGTGCCAGCAGCTTAGAATCGGGAGCCTCCTACGAGCAGTACTTC
cdr3_aa: CASSLESGASYEQYF

clone_size: NA
j_call: TRBJ2-2
v_call: TRBV10-3
d_call: NA
cdr3_nt: TGTGCCATCAGTGACGAACAGGAGAACACCGGGGAGCTGTTTTTT
cdr3_aa: CAISDEQENTGELFF

clone_size: NA
j_call: TRBJ1-2
v_call: TRBV18
d_call: NA
cdr3_nt: TGTGCCAGCTCACCACTGTCGGACAGCTATGGCTACACCTTC
cdr3_aa: CASSPLSDSYGYTF

clone_size: NA
j_call: TRBJ1-5
v_call: TRBV19
d_call: TRBD1
cdr3_nt: TGTGCCAGTAGTACCCAGCATGGGACAGGGCGATATAGCAATCAGCCCCAGCATTTT
cdr3_aa: CASSTQHGTGRYSNQPQHF

clone_size: NA
j_call: TRBJ2-5
v_call: TRBV18
d_call: NA
cdr3_nt: TGTGCCAGCTCACCGGGGACTCTCCAAGAGACCCAGTACTTC
cdr3_aa: CASSPGTLQETQYF

clone_size: once
j_call: TRBJ2-2
v_call: TRBV11-3
d_call: NA
cdr3_nt: TGTGCCAGCAGCTTAGAGTGGCAGACTAACACCGGGGAGCTGTTTTTT
cdr3_aa: CASSLEWQTNTGELFF

clone_size: NA
j_call: TRBJ1-1
v_call: TRBV29-1
d_call: NA
cdr3_nt: TGCAGCGTTGTTGGGGGTTTTGCCCGGGAGAATGCTTTCTTT
cdr3_aa: CSVVGGFARENAFF

clone_size: NA
j_call: TRBJ2-7
v_call: TRBV27
d_call: NA
cdr3_nt: TGTGCCAGCAGTTTGACAGGCTCCTACGAGCAGTACTTC
cdr3_aa: CASSLTGSYEQYF

clone_size: NA
j_call: TRBJ2-1
v_call: TRBV13
d_call: TRBD1
cdr3_nt: TGTGCCAGCAGCAAGGGACAGGTTGATAATGAGCAGTTCTTC
cdr3_aa: CASSKGQVDNEQFF

clone_size: few
j_call: TRBJ1-4
v_call: TRBV27
d_call: TRBD1
cdr3_nt: TGTGCCAGCAGACGGAACCAGGGGGCGACTAATGAAAAACTGTTTTTT
cdr3_aa: CASRRNQGATNEKLFF

clone_size: NA
j_call: TRBJ1-1
v_call: TRBV6-6
d_call: NA
cdr3_nt: TGTGCCAGCAGTTACCAAGGCCAAGGGGTCTCTGAAGCTTTCTTT
cdr3_aa: CASSYQGQGVSEAFF

clone_size: NA
j_call: TRBJ1-3
v_call: TRBV5-1
d_call: TRBD1
cdr3_nt: TGCGCCAGCAGCTTGGGACAGGGTGAAAACACCATATATTTT
cdr3_aa: CASSLGQGENTIYF

clone_size: once
j_call: TRBJ1-5
v_call: TRBV18
d_call: NA
cdr3_nt: TGTGCCAGCTCACGAACTCCGGGGGTCGGACAGCCCCAGCATTTT
cdr3_aa: CASSRTPGVGQPQHF

clone_size: NA
j_call: TRBJ1-4
v_call: TRBV5-1
d_call: NA
cdr3_nt: TGCGCCAGCAGCTTGGGCTCACCTGCGGGGGAAAAACTGTTTTTT
cdr3_aa: CASSLGSPAGEKLFF

clone_size: NA
j_call: TRBJ1-5
v_call: TRBV11-2
d_call: NA
cdr3_nt: TGTGCCAGCAGCCCTCAGGGTACAAATCAGCCCCAGCATTTT
cdr3_aa: CASSPQGTNQPQHF

clone_size: NA
j_call: TRBJ2-2
v_call: TRBV5-1
d_call: TRBD1
cdr3_nt: TGCGCCAGCAGCTGGGGACAGGACTACACCGGGGAGCTGTTTTTT
cdr3_aa: CASSWGQDYTGELFF